The 12 T cell receptor beta chains below were found in one sample sequenced in a study of T cells in Graves' hyperthyroidism and ophthalmopathy. TCR beta CDR3 sequences were amplified from RNA transcripts. HTBI primers drove first-round RT-PCR of the TCR CDR3. TCRdb re-derived calls from the multiplex PCR reads in MiXCR, one entry per CDR3 protein. The table records around 240,000 distinct CDR3 sequences, roughly 15% of them present only once. What was sequenced was blood. Every receptor here comes from a woman aged 40 to 50 with Graves' hyperthyroidism that later progressed to Graves' ophthalmopathy.

Only a few counts were recorded for this clonotype. The chain links TRBV29-1 to TRBJ2-1; D is perhaps TRBD2 (5 bases). Germline loops: CDR1 SQVTM, CDR2 ANQGSEA. This CDR3 region has 15 residues. The germline V and J ends were trimmed by 6 bases and 4 bases, with 19 bases remaining between them. In DNA, the CDR3 is TGCAGCGTCCTTCAATGGAGCGGCATATACAATGAGCAGTTCTTC. Its protein product is CSVLQWSGIYNEQFF.

The sample holds many counts of this clonotype. The gene calls are TRBV11-2 and TRBJ1-3; no clear D. V was cut by 5 bases and J by 0 bases, with 8 bases left in between. There are 14 residues in the CDR3. Germline V gene lookup returns CDR1 SGHAT and CDR2 FQNNGV. CDR3 residues: CASSRLNSGNTIYF. DNA for the CDR3: TGTGCCAGCAGCAGACTGAACTCTGGAAACACCATATATTTT.

This clonotype was picked up many times. The chain recombines TRBV18 with TRBJ2-7, with D unresolved. Trimming took 2 bases from V and 0 from J, leaving 8 bases between them. The CDR3 is 14 residues long. Germline CDR1 and CDR2: KGHSH and LQKENI. The CDR3 here is CASSPASLSYEQYF. The CDR3 DNA follows: TGTGCCAGCTCACCAGCCAGTCTCTCCTACGAGCAGTACTTC.

This clonotype was recorded many times. This sequence joins TRBV30 and TRBJ1-1, with D unresolved. This CDR3 is 13 amino acids long. Trimming shortened V by 7 bases and J by 1 base, and 13 bases separated the two germline ends. Germline V gene lookup returns CDR1 GTSNPN and CDR2 SVGIG (reference sequence). As DNA, the CDR3 is TGTGCCTTCCGAAAGTCAAGGAACACTGAAGCTTTCTTT. Translation: CAFRKSRNTEAFF.

There are many counts of this clonotype. The chain has TRBV5-6 and TRBJ1-5; maybe TRBD1 (6 bases). The germline V gene has CDR1 SGHDT and CDR2 YYEEEE. This CDR3 is 14 amino acids long. V was trimmed by 1 base and J by 6 bases, leaving 11 bases between them. The CDR3 here is CASSLSGALQPQHF. The CDR3 nucleotides read TGTGCCAGCAGCTTGTCGGGGGCGCTTCAGCCCCAGCATTTT.

This clonotype has ten or more counts. V is TRBV2 and J is TRBJ2-1; tentatively, D is TRBD2 (6 bases). CDR3 length: 14 residues. The V gene lost 4 bases and the J gene lost 10 bases, with 17 bases spanning the gap. Per the germline V gene, CDR1 is SNHLY and CDR2 is FYNNEI. CDR3 protein: CASSGRPWGGEQFF. For the CDR3, the DNA is TGTGCCAGCAGTGGCCGCCCGTGGGGAGGCGAGCAGTTCTTC.

This clonotype was seen ten or more times. The chain employs TRBV12-3 or TRBV12-4 and TRBJ2-2; 12 bases are shared with TRBD2. V lost 6 bases and J lost 9; bases outside the gene matches: 14. The CDR3 length is 17 residues. This CDR3 is CASRQGLAGLVARELFF. In DNA form, the CDR3 reads TGTGCCAGCAGGCAAGGACTAGCGGGATTAGTGGCTCGGGAGCTGTTTTTT.

This clonotype occurred many times. This chain connects TRBV12-3 or TRBV12-4 to TRBJ1-4; D may be TRBD1 (6 bases). CDR3 length: 15 residues. V shed 7 bases and J shed 4 bases, with 16 bases lying between them. The CDR3 DNA reads as TGTGCCAGCAAGTCACGGACAGAAAATAATGAAAAACTGTTTTTT. Protein: CASKSRTENNEKLFF.

This clonotype was detected many times. The chain links TRBV6-2 or TRBV6-3 to TRBJ1-6; D is possibly TRBD1 (5 bases). Looked up from germline, CDR1 is MNHEY and CDR2 is SVGEGT. The CDR3 is made up of 14 amino acids. V was cut by 2 bases and J by 7 bases, with 9 bases left in between. The CDR3 spells CASSYPTENSPLHF. In DNA, the CDR3 is TGTGCCAGCAGTTACCCGACAGAGAATTCACCCCTCCACTTT.

This clonotype was found many times. The V and J genes are TRBV13 and TRBJ2-7; the D gene could be TRBD1 or TRBD2 (5 bases each). The CDR3 totals 13 residues. V was pared by 2 bases and J by 3 bases, with 8 bases between. Germline V gives CDR1 PRHDT, CDR2 FYEKMQ (reference sequence). The CDR3 region has the DNA TGTGCCAGCAGCTTAAAGAGGGGCTACGAGCAGTACTTC. Translation gives CASSLKRGYEQYF.

DNA for the CDR3: TGCAGCGGGTTGACAGATACGCAGTATTTT. Translation gives CSGLTDTQYF. The chain combines TRBV29-1 with TRBJ2-3; D gene ambiguous. Trimming shortened V by 7 bases and J by 3 bases, and 5 bases separated the two germline ends. This CDR3 spans 10 amino acids. CDR1 is SQVTM and CDR2 is ANQGSEA in the germline V gene.

This clonotype was picked up many times. The chain recombines TRBV2 with TRBJ2-3; 7 nucleotides line up with TRBD2. Germline V lookup: CDR1 SNHLY, CDR2 FYNNEI. The CDR3 covers 15 residues. The junction had 7 bases not matched to a gene; V was cut back by 2 bases and J by 5 bases. CDR3 sequence: CASSESLGRVDTQYF. The CDR3 bases are TGTGCCAGCAGTGAAAGTCTTGGGAGGGTAGATACGCAGTATTTT.